One sample yielded the 20 T cell receptor beta chains listed below, sequenced in a study of cytomegalovirus exposure and HLA in healthy donors. 13 Jbeta primers and 60 Vbeta primers were used for the PCR. Data came from immunoSEQ multiplex PCR; TCRdb stores just in-frame clones and leaves some out. The data hold 150,000 to 200,000 clones, with 65% to 90% observed a single time. The sequencing input was PBMCs. These receptors came from a man in his fifties or sixties in good health and CMV-seropositive.

This clone came up once. The chain couples TRBV12-5 to TRBJ1-2, with D maybe TRBD1 (5 bases). The CDR3 extends over 16 amino acids. CDR1 is LGHNT, CDR2 FRNRAP, per germline. Trimming took off 1 base at V and 0 bases at J, with 12 bases between the two ends. The CDR3 reads CASGLALGGANYGYTF. DNA for the CDR3: TGTGCTAGTGGTTTGGCCCTCGGGGGGGCTAACTATGGCTACACCTTC.

About this clone itself: One junction end does not reproduce the germline sequence, and a read error may be involved. Other DNA sequences in the sample encode the same CDR3. The rearrangement uses TRBV19 and TRBJ2-1; 7 bases line up with TRBD2. Germline-derived CDR1 and CDR2 are LNHDA and SQIVND (reference sequence). CDR3 length: 15 residues. CDR3 amino acids: CASREAGVSYNEQFF. For the CDR3, the DNA is TGTGCCAGTAGGGAGGCGGGGGTCTCCTACAATGAACAGTTCTTC.

In the case of this clone: One end of the junction fails to match germline, which may point to a read error. The chain carries TRBV7-9 and TRBJ2-6, with a weak D call TRBD1 (5 bases). The CDR3 runs to 15 residues. CDR1 and CDR2 from the germline V gene are SEHNR and FQNEAQ (reference sequence). CDR3 in DNA: TGTGCCAGCAGTCAAACAGAGTCTGGGGCCAACGGCCTGACTTTC. This gives the protein CASSQTESGANGLTF.

The chain has TRBV19 and TRBJ1-1; 8 nucleotides agree with TRBD1. This CDR3 has 14 amino acids. V gave up 4 bases and J gave up 3 bases; unmatched junction bases: 4. Germline V CDR1 and CDR2: LNHDA, SQIVND (reference sequence). The CDR3, as DNA: TGTGCCAGTAGTACGGGACAGGATTACACTGAAGCTTTCTTT. This encodes CASSTGQDYTEAFF.

This clone was observed a few times. This chain joins TRBV9 and TRBJ2-5; possibly TRBD2 for D (5 bases). Germline V lookup: CDR1 SGDLS, CDR2 YYNGEE. The CDR3 sequence is 16 residues long. V was pared by 1 base and J by 4 bases, with 17 bases between. CDR3 DNA: TGTGCCAGCAGCGTATCAGATCGACGAGGGCTAGAGACCCAGTACTTC. Its translation: CASSVSDRRGLETQYF.

The J gene is TRBJ2-5, the V gene TRBV4-2; TRBD2 matches at 10 bases. The DNA matches TRBJ2-7 better at its end, which makes the J call doubtful. Germline CDR1 reads LGHNA; CDR2 reads YNFKEQ. CDR3 length: 16 amino acids. This CDR3 reads CASSQRSGGAAYEQYF. Written as DNA, the CDR3 is TGTGCCAGCAGCCAAAGAAGCGGGGGGGCCGCCTACGAGCAGTACTTC.

CDR3 sequence: CSVGPEAFF. CDR3 nucleotide sequence: TGCAGCGTTGGGCCTGAAGCTTTCTTT. The chain links TRBV29-1 to TRBJ1-1; no clear D. Trimming took 4 bases from V and 6 from J, leaving 3 bases between them. Germline V gene data show CDR1 as SQVTM and CDR2 as ANQGSEA. The CDR3 consists of 9 residues.

The chain carries TRBV6-1 and TRBJ2-1; TRBD2 matches 8 bases. CDR3 length equals 17 residues. V lost 0 bases to trimming and J lost 2 bases; unmatched junction nucleotides: 6. Looked up from germline, CDR1 is MNHNS and CDR2 is SASEGT. CDR3 protein: CASSEALSGGTYNEQFF. CDR3 DNA sequence: TGTGCCAGCAGTGAAGCGCTCAGCGGGGGCACCTACAATGAGCAGTTCTTC.

V and J are TRBV9 and TRBJ1-2; 7 bases align to TRBD1. The CDR3 is made up of 15 amino acids. V shed 4 bases and J 0 bases; nucleotides not matched to a gene: 6. The germline gives CDR1 SGDLS, CDR2 YYNGEE. For the CDR3, the DNA is TGTGCCAGCAGCCCAGGGACAGCCTCTAACTATGGCTACACCTTC. Translated, it gives CASSPGTASNYGYTF. The full variable domain, in which reference TRBV9 and TRBJ1-2 provide the parts outside the CDR3, is DSGVTQTPKHLITATGQRVTLRCSPRSGDLSVYWYQQSLDQGLQFLIQYYNGEERAKGNILERFSAQQFPDLHSELNLSSLELGDSALYFCASSPGTASNYGYTFGSGTRLTVV.

The J gene is TRBJ2-7, the V gene TRBV19; 7 bases are a match to TRBD1. V gave up 3 bases and J gave up 0 bases; unmatched junction bases: 8. This CDR3 has 16 amino acids. Germline loops: CDR1 LNHDA, CDR2 SQIVND (reference sequence). The CDR3 DNA is TGTGCCAGTAGTATGGGATTCCGGGACAGCTCCTACGAGCAGTACTTC. It is translated as CASSMGFRDSSYEQYF.

The chain combines TRBV5-6 with TRBJ2-7, with D maybe TRBD1 (5 bases). CDR1 and CDR2 (germline): SGHDT, YYEEEE. V lost 0 bases to trimming and J lost 10 bases, with 23 bases between them. The CDR3 spans 16 residues. CDR3 protein: CASSLGGPPLGYLQYF. CDR3 in DNA: TGTGCCAGCAGCTTGGGGGGCCCTCCACTTGGGTACCTACAGTACTTC.

The chain uses TRBV12-5 and TRBJ1-1; D may be TRBD1 (6 bases). The CDR3 runs to 13 residues. Germline-derived CDR1 and CDR2 are LGHNT and FRNRAP. V gave up 10 bases and J gave up 5 bases, with 17 bases separating them. The CDR3 DNA follows: TGTGCTATTACTGGGCGGGGGCAGACTGAAGCTTTCTTT. Translating it yields CAITGRGQTEAFF.

The genes are TRBV9 and TRBJ2-2, with D unclear. Germline CDR1 SGDLS, CDR2 YYNGEE. V was cut by 4 bases and J by 3 bases, with 10 bases left in between. The length of the CDR3 is 14 residues. In DNA form, the CDR3 reads TGTGCCAGCAGCACCGGTTCGGACACCGGGGAGCTGTTTTTT. Amino acids: CASSTGSDTGELFF.

V gene TRBV9 combines with J gene TRBJ1-5; no reliable D call. V was pared by 10 bases and J by 0 bases, with 17 bases between. CDR3 length equals 15 residues. CDR1 is SGDLS, CDR2 YYNGEE, per germline. The CDR3 reads CAASIQAYSNQPQHF. CDR3 in DNA: TGTGCCGCTTCCATTCAGGCTTATAGCAATCAGCCCCAGCATTTT.

The V and J genes are TRBV6-5 and TRBJ1-2; 8 nucleotides agree with TRBD1. The CDR3 is 13 residues long. Germline V lookup: CDR1 MNHEY, CDR2 SVGAGI. The V gene end was trimmed by 6 bases and the J gene end by 10 bases; junction bases not matched to a gene: 10. Here the CDR3 reads CASRPTTTGAYTF. CDR3 in DNA: TGTGCCAGCAGACCAACGACGACAGGGGCCTACACCTTC.

The CDR3 nucleotides are TGTGCCAGCAGCCTACAGGGGGCGATCTACGAGCAGTACTTC. Its protein product is CASSLQGAIYEQYF. This chain links TRBV5-6 with TRBJ2-7; the match to TRBD1 covers 9 bases. The CDR3 runs 14 residues. CDR1 and CDR2 from the germline V gene are SGHDT and YYEEEE. Trimming cost V 4 bases and J 3 bases; bases outside gene matches: 5.

The chain uses TRBV5-1 and TRBJ2-7, with 9 bases lining up with TRBD2. Unmatched junction bases numbered 3, after V lost 0 bases and J lost 2 bases. Germline CDR1 is SGHRS and CDR2 is YFSETQ. This CDR3 has 15 residues. CDR3 sequence: CASSLGLAATYEQYF. CDR3 DNA: TGCGCCAGCAGCTTGGGACTAGCGGCTACCTACGAGCAGTACTTC.

The chain combines TRBV6-5 with TRBJ1-3, with D hard to call. There are 12 residues in the CDR3. CDR1 MNHEY and CDR2 SVGAGI come from the germline V gene. Trimming took 5 bases from V and 4 from J, leaving 6 bases between them. Here the CDR3 DNA reads TGTGCCAGCAGTCAGTTGGGAAACACCATATATTTT. It specifies CASSQLGNTIYF.

The chain employs TRBV29-1 and TRBJ1-2; possible D gene TRBD1, 6 bases. This CDR3 has 14 amino acids. Trimming left V 7 bases short and J 2 bases short, with 17 bases between. Per germline, CDR1 SQVTM and CDR2 ANQGSEA. The CDR3 sequence: CSDYAGQLNYGYTF. CDR3 nucleotides: TGCAGCGACTACGCAGGACAGCTAAACTATGGCTACACCTTC.

The V gene is TRBV9, the J gene TRBJ2-1, with 15 bases identical to TRBD2. This CDR3 spans 17 amino acids. J lost 4 bases, V lost 3 bases, and 5 bases had no gene match. Germline loops: CDR1 SGDLS, CDR2 YYNGEE. The CDR3 sequence is CASSGGTSGRLYNEQFF. In DNA form, the CDR3 reads TGTGCCAGCAGCGGCGGGACTAGCGGGAGGTTGTACAATGAGCAGTTCTTC.